Here is one T cell receptor beta chain with its context. Its specificity is unknown. TCRdb reprocessed the 5' RACE reads via MiXCR and lists one record per CDR3 protein. The top ten hold less than 20% of the sample, which has almost 400,000 distinct CDR3 sequences, approximately 20% seen once. This entry belongs to a study of CD8 T cells in ankylosing spondylitis. The study, taken as a whole, reports: Blood from ankylosing spondylitis patients appeared to carry a characteristic eight-variant TCR beta motif.

The germline V gene has CDR1 SGHDT and CDR2 YYEEEE. V dropped 0 bases and J dropped 2 bases, with 10 bases sitting between them. The CDR3 consists of 15 residues. Input material: blood, either unsorted or a sorted T cell fraction (not recorded which). The V and J genes are TRBV5-6 and TRBJ2-3, with D perhaps TRBD1 (5 bases). The TCR sequence derives from a male donor with ankylosing spondylitis. The CDR3 loop is CASSLAGYSTDTQYF. As DNA, the CDR3 is TGTGCCAGCAGCTTGGCAGGGTATTCCACAGATACGCAGTATTTT.